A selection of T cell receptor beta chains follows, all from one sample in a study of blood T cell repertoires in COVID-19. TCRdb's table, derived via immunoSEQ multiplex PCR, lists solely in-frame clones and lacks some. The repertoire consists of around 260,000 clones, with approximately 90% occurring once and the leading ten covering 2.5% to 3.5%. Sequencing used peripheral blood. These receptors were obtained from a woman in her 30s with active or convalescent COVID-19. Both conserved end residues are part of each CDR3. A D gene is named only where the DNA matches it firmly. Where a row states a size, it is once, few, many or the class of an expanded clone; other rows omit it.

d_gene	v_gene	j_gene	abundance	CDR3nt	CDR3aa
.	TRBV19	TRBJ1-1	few	TGTGCCAGTAGCAACAACGGAGGGACTGAAGCTTTCTTT	CASSNNGGTEAFF
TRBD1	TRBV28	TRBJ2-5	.	TGTGCCAGCAGTTTTGCCCCCCCAGGGGGCGGGGAGACCCAGTACTTC	CASSFAPPGGGETQYF
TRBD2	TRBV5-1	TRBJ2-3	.	TGCGCCAGCAACGGACTAGCGGGGGCCCCTTCCACAGATACGCAGTATTTT	CASNGLAGAPSTDTQYF
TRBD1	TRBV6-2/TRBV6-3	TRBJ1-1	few	TGTGCCAGCAGTTACGACAGGGGGCGGTCGGACACTGAAGCTTTCTTT	CASSYDRGRSDTEAFF
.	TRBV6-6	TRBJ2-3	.	TGTGCCAGCAGTTACTCGGAGGATACGCAGTATTTT	CASSYSEDTQYF
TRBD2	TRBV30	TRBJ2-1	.	TGTGCCTGGGGCGGGGGTCCCTACAATGAGCAGTTCTTC	CAWGGGPYNEQFF
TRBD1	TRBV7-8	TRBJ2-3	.	TGTGCCAGCAGCTTAGAGGTCGTCAGGGGGTCAGATACGCAGTATTTT	CASSLEVVRGSDTQYF
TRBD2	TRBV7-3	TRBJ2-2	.	TGTGCCAGCAGCTTTTCAACTAGCGGTTGGGGCACCGGGGAGCTGTTTTTT	CASSFSTSGWGTGELFF
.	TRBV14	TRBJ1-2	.	TGTGCCAGCAGGAGTTACGACGAGGGATACGGCTACACCTTC	CASRSYDEGYGYTF
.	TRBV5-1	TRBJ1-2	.	TGCGCCAGCAGCTTGGGTGAGGGGGAGAACTATGGCTACACCTTC	CASSLGEGENYGYTF
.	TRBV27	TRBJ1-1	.	TGTGCCAGCAGTTTATCGGGGGGAGGGACTGAAGCTTTCTTT	CASSLSGGGTEAFF
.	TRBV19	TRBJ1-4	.	TGTGCCAGTAGTATTCGGAGGCCCATTAATGAAAAACTGTTTTTT	CASSIRRPINEKLFF
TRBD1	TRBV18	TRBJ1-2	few	TGTGCCAGCTCACCCACGGTACAGGGGGACTCTCTTGATGGCTACACCTTC	CASSPTVQGDSLDGYTF
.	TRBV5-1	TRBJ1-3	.	TGCGCCAGCAGCCTGGGGGACAACAACTCTGGAAACACCATATATTTT	CASSLGDNNSGNTIYF
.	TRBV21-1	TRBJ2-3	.	TGTGCCAGCAGCAAAGGAGGGGATACGCAGTATTTT	CASSKGGDTQYF
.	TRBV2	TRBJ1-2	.	TGTGCCAGCAGTGAATCATTAGGGAGCTATGGCTACACCTTC	CASSESLGSYGYTF
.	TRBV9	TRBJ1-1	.	TGTGCCAGCAGCGTAGTTGAGGGTCCCACTGAAGCTTTCTTT	CASSVVEGPTEAFF
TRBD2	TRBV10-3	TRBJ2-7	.	TGTGCCATCAGTGAGCCCCAGCGGGGCTCCTACGAGCAGTACTTC	CAISEPQRGSYEQYF
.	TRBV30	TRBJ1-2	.	TGTGCCTGGACCCCAGGCGAGTATGGCTACACCTTC	CAWTPGEYGYTF
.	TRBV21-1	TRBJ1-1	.	TGTGCCAGCACCAGCAAGAGCGCGGGTGAAGCTTTCTTT	CASTSKSAGEAFF
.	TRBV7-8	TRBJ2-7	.	TGTGCCAGCAGCTTACGCCCCGACCGGGAAAGGGAACTCTACGAGCAGTACTTC	CASSLRPDRERELYEQYF
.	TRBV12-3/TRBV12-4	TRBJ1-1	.	TGTGCCAGCAGTTTAGCCTCCAACACTGAAGCTTTCTTT	CASSLASNTEAFF
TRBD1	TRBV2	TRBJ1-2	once	TGTGCCAGCAGTTTGGGACAGAACTATGGCTACACCTTC	CASSLGQNYGYTF
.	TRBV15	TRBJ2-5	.	TGTGCCACCAGCAGAGAACTAGCAGGGGAGACCCAGTACTTC	CATSRELAGETQYF
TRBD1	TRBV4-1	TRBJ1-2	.	TGCGCCAGCAGCCAATGGACAGGGGATGGCTACACCTTC	CASSQWTGDGYTF
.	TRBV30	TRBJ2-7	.	TGTGCCTGGAGTGTCGGCGGGCCCGCATACGAGCAGTACTTC	CAWSVGGPAYEQYF
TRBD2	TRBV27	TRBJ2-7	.	TGTGCCAGCAGCCGCGGGGGGGGTTTACGTGGCGAGCAGTACTTC	CASSRGGGLRGEQYF
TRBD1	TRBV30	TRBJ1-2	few	TGTGCCTGGAGTACCTCCGGGACAGGGATTGGCTACACCTTC	CAWSTSGTGIGYTF
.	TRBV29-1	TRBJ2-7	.	TGCAGCGTACAGTTTTCACAATACGAGCAGTACTTC	CSVQFSQYEQYF
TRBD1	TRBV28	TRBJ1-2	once	TGTGCCAGCAGTCCTTGGACAGGGTTTAACTATGGCTACACCTTC	CASSPWTGFNYGYTF
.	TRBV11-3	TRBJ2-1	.	TGTGCCAGCAGCGTTCTGGGGGGTGAGCAGTTCTTC	CASSVLGGEQFF
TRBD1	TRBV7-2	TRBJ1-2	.	TGTGCCAGCAGCTCAGGACAGGACTATGGCTACACCTTC	CASSSGQDYGYTF
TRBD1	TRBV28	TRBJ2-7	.	TGTGCCAGCAGTTCAGGACAGGGCAGCGAGCAGTACTTC	CASSSGQGSEQYF
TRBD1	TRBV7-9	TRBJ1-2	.	TGTGCCAGCAGCGTCCGGGACAGGGGGCGTTATGGCTACACCTTC	CASSVRDRGRYGYTF
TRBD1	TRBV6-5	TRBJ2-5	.	TGTGCCAGCACAACGGGGGACAGGGGTATAAAGACCCAGTACTTC	CASTTGDRGIKTQYF
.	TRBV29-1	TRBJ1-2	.	TGCAGCGTTGAGAGGAAGGCGAGCTATGGCTACACCTTC	CSVERKASYGYTF
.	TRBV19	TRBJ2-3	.	TGTGCCAGTAGAGGGGGATGGGACACAGATACGCAGTATTTT	CASRGGWDTDTQYF
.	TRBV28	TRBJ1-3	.	TGTGCCAGCAGTTTCCTCTGGGGGGGAAGGGACTCTGGAAACACCATATATTTT	CASSFLWGGRDSGNTIYF
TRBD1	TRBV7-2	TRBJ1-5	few	TGTGCCAGCAGCTTAGTGACAGGGGGTAATCAGCCCCAGCATTTT	CASSLVTGGNQPQHF
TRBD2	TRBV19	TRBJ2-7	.	TGTGCCAGTAGCCGGCGGGGGGCGGACTACGAGCAGTACTTC	CASSRRGADYEQYF
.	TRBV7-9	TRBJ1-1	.	TGTGCCAGCAGCTTACCCAGGGGATTGAACACTGAAGCTTTCTTT	CASSLPRGLNTEAFF
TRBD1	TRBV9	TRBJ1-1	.	TGTGCCAGCAGCGTAGGAGCCGGGACAGGTAACACTGAAGCTTTCTTT	CASSVGAGTGNTEAFF
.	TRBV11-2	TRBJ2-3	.	TGTGCCAGCAGCACGGGAGGGACAGTCAAGGGCACAGATACGCAGTATTTT	CASSTGGTVKGTDTQYF
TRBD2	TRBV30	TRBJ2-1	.	TGTGCCTGGACCCACGGGACTAGCTTGGATGAGCAGTTCTTC	CAWTHGTSLDEQFF
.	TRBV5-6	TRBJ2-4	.	TGTGCCAGCAGCTTGTTTAGCGGTGGGGGAAACATTCAGTACTTC	CASSLFSGGGNIQYF
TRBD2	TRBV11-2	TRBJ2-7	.	TGTGCCAGCAGCTTAGGGGGGGGGTATCCGAGCCCCTACGAGCAGTACTTC	CASSLGGGYPSPYEQYF
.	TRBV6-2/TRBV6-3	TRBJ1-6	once	TGTGCCAGCAGTTACGGAACGGCGGATTCACCCCTCCACTTT	CASSYGTADSPLHF
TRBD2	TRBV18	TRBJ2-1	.	TGTGCCAGCTCACCGGAGCGGGGGCGACTCCAGTTCTTC	CASSPERGRLQFF
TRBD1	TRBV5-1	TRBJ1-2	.	TGCGCCAGCAGCTTTATTCCAGGGGGCTATGGCTACACCTTC	CASSFIPGGYGYTF
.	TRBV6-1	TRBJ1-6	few	TGTGCCAGCAGTGAAAAAGGGGCCGCTTCCAATTCACCCCTCCACTTT	CASSEKGAASNSPLHF
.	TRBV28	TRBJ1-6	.	TGTGCCAGCAGTTTAGATGCAATACACAGCCGCTCCTATAATTCACCCCTCCACTTT	CASSLDAIHSRSYNSPLHF
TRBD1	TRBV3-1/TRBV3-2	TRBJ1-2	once	TGTGCCAGCAGCTTCCACAGGGGCGAGATCTATGGCTACACCTTC	CASSFHRGEIYGYTF
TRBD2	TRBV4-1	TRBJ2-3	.	TGCGCCAGCAGCCAAGATCACAGCGGGGGGGCCGAAGATACGCAGTATTTT	CASSQDHSGGAEDTQYF
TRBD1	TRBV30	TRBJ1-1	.	TGTGCCTGGAACGACAGGGCGAACACTGAAGCTTTCTTT	CAWNDRANTEAFF
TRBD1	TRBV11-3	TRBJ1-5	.	TGTGCCAGCAGTCAATCCGGGACAGCAAATCAGCCCCAGCATTTT	CASSQSGTANQPQHF
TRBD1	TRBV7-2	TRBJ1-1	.	TGTGCCAGCAGCCGGGACAGGGGGAACACTGAAGCTTTCTTT	CASSRDRGNTEAFF
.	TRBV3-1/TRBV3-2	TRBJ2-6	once	TGTGCCAGCAGTCAGGGAACTGGGGCCAACGTCCTGACTTTC	CASSQGTGANVLTF
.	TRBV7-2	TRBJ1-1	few	TGTGCCAGCAGCTTATATTACGGTTTCCGGAGCACTGAAGCTTTCTTT	CASSLYYGFRSTEAFF